This entry lists 5 T cell receptor beta chains sequenced from one sample in a study of identical twins. TCRdb called the 5' RACE reads again in MiXCR, with one record for every CDR3 protein. Altogether approximately 1.8 million distinct CDR3 sequences are present, around 33% being singletons, with the ten largest covering 0.25% to 0.3%. The sample was cord blood. These receptors were obtained from a newborn girl in good health.

This chain uses TRBV28 with TRBJ2-1; perhaps TRBD2 as D (6 bases). Germline V gene data show CDR1 as MDHEN and CDR2 as SYDVKM. Between the trimmed V and J ends, which lost 6 bases and 3 bases, there was a span of 15 bases. The CDR3 runs to 15 residues. The CDR3 region has the DNA TGTGCCAGCAGCGCGACCTCTAGCGTCTACAATGAGCAGTTCTTC. As protein: CASSATSSVYNEQFF.

This clonotype appeared a few times. The V gene is TRBV20-1, the J gene TRBJ2-7; 8 bases fit TRBD1. Germline trimming cut 5 bases from V and 0 bases from J; bases unmatched to any gene: 9. The CDR3 loop spans 15 amino acids. Germline V gene data show CDR1 as DFQATT and CDR2 as SNEGSKA (reference sequence). CDR3 loop: CSAGPETGASYEQYF. CDR3 DNA sequence: TGCAGTGCTGGACCTGAGACAGGGGCCTCCTACGAGCAGTACTTC.

This clonotype occurred once. This rearrangement joins TRBV7-6 to TRBJ2-7; a weak D match, TRBD2 (5 bases). Deletions cut 3 bases from V and 5 bases from J, with 8 bases between. Germline CDR1 and CDR2: SGHVS and FNYEAQ. The CDR3 has 12 residues. This CDR3 is CASSFGENEQYF. The CDR3 DNA reads as TGTGCCAGCAGCTTCGGGGAAAACGAGCAGTACTTC.

To note about this clonotype: A much larger clone differs from this one at a single base, so this may be a read error. CDR3 sequence reads: CAVSASRGRDTQYF. The CDR3 bases are TGTGCCGTCAGTGCTTCCAGGGGGCGAGATACGCAGTATTTT. The chain employs TRBV10-3 and TRBJ2-3; 8 bases map to TRBD1. Germline loops: CDR1 ENHRY, CDR2 SYGVKD. CDR3 size: 14 residues.

This clonotype was recorded a few times. The chain uses TRBV29-1 and TRBJ2-3; D is perhaps TRBD2 (7 bases). Trimming removed 1 base from V and 1 base from J, with 18 bases in between. This CDR3 is built from 17 residues. Germline lookup yields CDR1 SQVTM and CDR2 ANQGSEA. The CDR3 spells CSVEVSFRGRGTDTQYF. The CDR3 DNA reads TGCAGCGTTGAAGTGAGCTTTAGGGGGAGGGGCACAGATACGCAGTATTTT.